Below, 32 T cell receptor beta chains from the same sample are listed, as sequenced in a study of cytomegalovirus exposure and HLA in healthy donors. PCR was performed using 60 Vbeta and 13 Jbeta primers. The protocol was immunoSEQ multiplex PCR, while the TCRdb copy is restricted to in-frame clones and leaves out a portion. Among tens of thousands of clones listed, 73% were seen once. Sequencing was performed on PBMCs. The receptors stem from a man aged 45-60 years in good health and CMV-seronegative.

This clone was counted between two and nine times. This sequence joins TRBV4-2 and TRBJ2-5, with a tentative D call TRBD1 (5 bases). CDR3 length: 15 residues. Looked up from germline, CDR1 is LGHNA and CDR2 is YNFKEQ. Trimming removed 0 bases at V and 4 bases at J, with 12 bases between. The CDR3 DNA follows: TGTGCCAGCAGCCAAGAGCCAGGGTGGGCAGAGACCCAGTACTTC. This gives the protein CASSQEPGWAETQYF.

The chain couples TRBV4-1 to TRBJ1-2; D gene uncertain. Germline CDR1 reads MGHRA; CDR2 reads YSYEKL. The CDR3 is 16 residues long. V was shortened by 4 bases and J by 4 bases, with 19 bases between the two germline ends. CDR3 nucleotides: TGCGCCAGCAGCCTGCTTCCGGAAAACGAGGCCTATGGCTACACCTTC. Amino acids: CASSLLPENEAYGYTF.

This clone occurred once. The chain links TRBV5-4 to TRBJ2-2; tentative D call: TRBD2 (6 bases). The CDR3 length is 15 residues. CDR1 and CDR2 (germline): SGHNT, YYREEE (reference sequence). V was trimmed by 1 base and J by 2 bases, leaving 9 bases between them. CDR3 residues: CASSLPGGNTGELFF. The CDR3, as DNA: TGTGCCAGCAGCTTGCCCGGGGGTAACACCGGGGAGCTGTTTTTT.

Written as DNA, the CDR3 is TGTGCCAGCACCCAGCGGGGGGGTCCCAATGAGCAGTTCTTC. Translated: CASTQRGGPNEQFF. This chain joins TRBV5-4 and TRBJ2-1; 10 nucleotides align to TRBD2. This CDR3 contains 14 residues. Germline V gives CDR1 SGHNT, CDR2 YYREEE (reference sequence). J gave up 6 bases and V 6 bases, and 6 bases lay outside the gene matches.

This sequence joins TRBV10-2 and TRBJ2-2, with D possibly being TRBD1 (6 bases). Germline CDR1 reads WSHSY; CDR2 reads SAAADI. This CDR3 spans 16 amino acids. V was cut by 6 bases and J by 0 bases, with 14 bases left in between. CDR3 protein: CASREGRGSNTGELFF. For the CDR3, the DNA is TGCGCCAGCAGGGAAGGCAGGGGCTCGAACACCGGGGAGCTGTTTTTT.

This clone was counted a few times. The chain joins TRBV30 to TRBJ1-2; D not certain. Germline loops: CDR1 GTSNPN, CDR2 SVGIG (reference sequence). The CDR3 is made up of 12 amino acids. The V and J ends lost 5 bases and 5 bases respectively, with 12 bases between them. CDR3 bases: TGTGCCTGGGGTGGGTCCGGGTATGGCTACACCTTC. Its translation is CAWGGSGYGYTF.

The genes are TRBV7-8 and TRBJ1-5, with D maybe TRBD1 (5 bases). The CDR3 consists of 17 residues. Trimming left V 5 bases short and J 0 bases short, with 17 bases between. The germline gives CDR1 SGHVS, CDR2 FQNEAQ. The chain's CDR3 is CASSRRVGGSSNQPQHF. CDR3 bases: TGTGCCAGCAGCCGCAGGGTCGGGGGGAGTAGCAATCAGCCCCAGCATTTT.

This clone has more than one count but fewer than ten. The chain is built from TRBV5-4 and TRBJ1-4; possible D gene TRBD1, 5 bases. Trimming shortened V by 1 base and J by 6 bases, and 13 bases separated the two germline ends. This CDR3 contains 15 residues. CDR1 and CDR2 (germline): SGHNT, YYREEE (reference sequence). CDR3 amino acids: CASSLLPGGDEKLFF. For the CDR3, the DNA is TGTGCCAGCAGCTTGCTTCCGGGGGGAGATGAAAAACTGTTTTTT.

The V and J genes are TRBV2 and TRBJ2-7; unclear D gene. The CDR3 has 13 amino acids. Trimming pared 7 bases from V and 6 bases from J, leaving 16 bases between. CDR1 SNHLY and CDR2 FYNNEI come from the germline V gene. The DNA of the CDR3 is TGTGCCAGCAACTTCAGAGGCGTCTCCGAGCAGTACTTC. Translation: CASNFRGVSEQYF.

The chain couples TRBV7-9 to TRBJ1-1, with D unresolved. Germline V gene lookup returns CDR1 SEHNR and CDR2 FQNEAQ (reference sequence). CDR3 length equals 14 residues. Trimming removed 2 bases at V and 10 bases at J, with 17 bases between. The CDR3 here is CASSLNSLMCRAFF. In nucleotides, the CDR3 is TGTGCCAGCAGCTTAAACAGCCTAATGTGCCGAGCTTTCTTT. The variable domain in full, completed from reference TRBV7-9 and TRBJ1-1, reads DTGVSQNPRHKITKRGQNVTFRCDPISEHNRLYWYRQTLGQGPEFLTYFQNEAQLEKSRLLSDRFSAERPKGSFSTLEIQRTEQGDSAMYLCASSLNSLMCRAFFGQGTRLTVV.

The chain employs TRBV11-3 and TRBJ2-3; TRBD2 matches at 15 bases. The CDR3 has 15 amino acids. V dropped 6 bases and J dropped 8; count of bases not matched to a gene: 6. CDR1 is SGHNT, CDR2 YENEEA, per germline. The CDR3 here is CASSQGLAGGLTQYF. The CDR3 DNA follows: TGTGCCAGCAGTCAAGGACTAGCGGGGGGGCTTACGCAGTATTTT.

The chain links TRBV5-6 to TRBJ2-1; TRBD1 matches 11 bases. The germline V gene encodes CDR1 SGHDT and CDR2 YYEEEE. V lost 4 bases and J lost 9; bases outside the gene matches: 6. The length of the CDR3 is 14 residues. The CDR3 loop is CASSLGTGGGEQFF. CDR3 bases: TGTGCCAGCAGCCTCGGGACAGGGGGGGGTGAGCAGTTCTTC.

The chain uses TRBV7-2 and TRBJ2-2, with no clear D. This CDR3 is built from 14 residues. The germline V and J ends were trimmed by 3 bases and 1 base, with 6 bases remaining between them. CDR1 and CDR2 from the germline V gene are SGHTA and FQGNSA. The CDR3 here is CASSLTGNTGELFF. The CDR3 DNA follows: TGTGCCAGCAGCTTGACGGGGAACACCGGGGAGCTGTTTTTT.

This rearrangement joins TRBV6-1 to TRBJ2-1, with TRBD1 as a possible D gene (6 bases). Germline CDR1 is MNHNS and CDR2 is SASEGT. This CDR3 contains 15 residues. Trimming removed 1 base at V and 4 bases at J, with 11 bases between. The CDR3 loop reads CASSEGPGQYNEQFF. The CDR3 bases are TGTGCCAGCAGTGAAGGTCCTGGACAGTACAATGAGCAGTTCTTC.

This clone was seen a handful of times. The genes are TRBV11-2 and TRBJ2-3, with a tentative D call TRBD1 (5 bases). Trimming cost V 0 bases and J 6 bases, with 13 bases left between them. The CDR3 length is 15 residues. Germline V gene sequence: CDR1 SGHAT, CDR2 FQNNGV. CDR3 amino acids: CASSLDLGPSDTQYF. In DNA, the CDR3 is TGTGCCAGCAGCTTAGATCTGGGGCCATCGGATACGCAGTATTTT.

The chain combines TRBV5-1 with TRBJ2-7, with a weak D call TRBD2 (5 bases). From germline, CDR1 is SGHRS and CDR2 YFSETQ. This CDR3 comprises 12 residues. Trimming took 0 bases from V and 7 from J, leaving 8 bases between them. The DNA of the CDR3 is TGCGCCAGCAGCTTGGATTCGGGAGAGCAGTACTTC. Encoded protein: CASSLDSGEQYF.

The V and J genes are TRBV5-1 and TRBJ2-6, with 9 positions matching TRBD1. CDR3 length: 17 residues. From germline, CDR1 is SGHRS and CDR2 YFSETQ. The trim removed 4 bases at V and 1 base at J, leaving 6 bases unmatched. DNA for the CDR3: TGCGCCAGCAGCCGGACAGGGGCTAATTCTGGGGCCAACGTCCTGACTTTC. Amino acid sequence: CASSRTGANSGANVLTF.

The rearrangement joins TRBV7-9 to TRBJ2-3, with D possibly being TRBD1 (6 bases). The CDR3 length is 14 residues. V was trimmed by 1 base and J by 3 bases, leaving 8 bases between them. Germline CDR1 is SEHNR and CDR2 is FQNEAQ (reference sequence). Here the CDR3 reads CASSLGTVTDTQYF. DNA of the CDR3: TGTGCCAGCAGCTTAGGGACAGTGACAGATACGCAGTATTTT.

This chain links TRBV5-6 with TRBJ1-6; D ambiguous. Trimming took off 6 bases at V and 0 bases at J, with 10 bases between the two ends. Germline V gives CDR1 SGHDT, CDR2 YYEEEE. CDR3 length: 15 residues. CDR3 residues: CASKGGSSYNSPLHF. CDR3 coding DNA: TGTGCCAGCAAAGGAGGGAGCTCCTATAATTCACCCCTCCACTTT.

The chain uses TRBV6-1 and TRBJ2-1; 11 bases line up with TRBD1. CDR3 length: 15 amino acids. Germline V gene data show CDR1 as MNHNS and CDR2 as SASEGT. After removal of 10 bases from V and 9 bases from J, the junction contained 14 bases not matched to a gene. This CDR3 is CATSEGGQGGGEQFF. CDR3 nucleotides: TGTGCCACCTCCGAGGGGGGACAGGGGGGGGGTGAGCAGTTCTTC.

The gene calls are TRBV4-2 and TRBJ1-3, with D uncertain. The CDR3 has 16 residues. V lost 3 bases and J lost 0, with 12 bases in between. Germline V lookup: CDR1 LGHNA, CDR2 YNFKEQ. The CDR3 nucleotides read TGTGCCAGCAGCCACAGGCTTCAGATCTCTGGAAACACCATATATTTT. Translating it yields CASSHRLQISGNTIYF.

This clone was found a few times. The CDR3 reads CASSTTGDGGYTF. DNA for the CDR3: TGCGCCAGCAGCACGACAGGGGATGGAGGCTACACCTTC. The chain has TRBV5-1 and TRBJ1-2, with TRBD1 identical over 8 bases. With V trimmed by 4 bases and J by 8 bases, 7 bases remained unmatched. CDR1 is SGHRS and CDR2 is YFSETQ in the germline V gene. This CDR3 is built from 13 residues.

This clone is a singleton in its sample. The rearrangement uses TRBV4-2 and TRBJ2-2, with 8 nucleotides matching TRBD1. V was pared by 4 bases and J by 8 bases, with 9 bases of the junction left unmatched. The length of the CDR3 is 15 residues. CDR1 is LGHNA, CDR2 YNFKEQ, per germline. CDR3 in DNA: TGTGCCAGCAGCCTCGCTGGACAGGGTTCTGGGGAGCTGTTTTTT. It is translated as CASSLAGQGSGELFF.

This chain uses TRBV11-2 with TRBJ1-6; 9 nucleotides match TRBD1. CDR3 length: 13 residues. V trimming: 5 bases; J trimming: 11 bases; junction bases outside the gene matches: 4. Germline CDR1 is SGHAT and CDR2 is FQNNGV. CDR3 amino acids: CASSLTGGPPLHF. CDR3 nucleotides: TGTGCCAGCAGCCTGACAGGGGGTCCACCCCTCCACTTT.

This clone was seen a handful of times. V is TRBV10-3 and J is TRBJ2-5; no firm D call. V was cut by 4 bases and J by 7 bases, with 16 bases left in between. Germline V CDR1 and CDR2: ENHRY, SYGVKD. This CDR3 has 14 amino acids. The CDR3 bases are TGTGCCATCAGTGCCACCCTCGATGGCGGGACCCAGTACTTC. Amino acid sequence: CAISATLDGGTQYF.

The CDR3 region is CASSAHRDGSYNEQFF. The CDR3 DNA reads as TGTGCCAGCAGCGCACACAGGGACGGCTCCTACAATGAGCAGTTCTTC. This chain joins TRBV7-9 and TRBJ2-1, with D possibly TRBD1 on 6 matching bases. V was trimmed by 5 bases and J by 0 bases, leaving 14 bases between them. The CDR3 length is 16 residues. Germline values: CDR1 SEHNR, CDR2 FQNEAQ (reference sequence).

With regard to this clone: A much more abundant neighbour one base away suggests this may be a read error. The CDR3 region is CASSWSSSYNEQFF. The CDR3 DNA sequence: TGTGCCAGCAGCTGGTCTAGCTCCTACAATGAGCAGTTCTTC. This chain joins TRBV7-6 and TRBJ2-1; no definite D call. CDR1 and CDR2 (germline): SGHVS, FNYEAQ. Trimming cost V 4 bases and J 0 bases, with 7 bases left between them. The CDR3 has 14 residues.

This chain uses TRBV7-6 with TRBJ1-6; D might be TRBD1 (5 bases). V gave up 3 bases and J gave up 9 bases, with 12 bases separating them. There are 14 residues in the CDR3. Germline CDR1 SGHVS, CDR2 FNYEAQ. CDR3 region: CASSLSGGISPLHF. The DNA for the CDR3 is TGTGCCAGCAGCTTGTCCGGGGGTATTTCACCCCTCCACTTT.

This chain links TRBV5-6 with TRBJ2-3; 7 bases are a match to TRBD2. CDR3 size: 15 residues. V shed 0 bases and J 4 bases; nucleotides not matched to a gene: 5. From germline, CDR1 is SGHDT and CDR2 YYEEEE. CDR3 nucleotide sequence: TGTGCCAGCAGCTTGGGTAGCGGGCGGGCAGATACGCAGTATTTT. It translates to CASSLGSGRADTQYF.

This clone was detected a few times. This rearrangement joins TRBV4-1 to TRBJ2-5, with a tentative D call TRBD2 (6 bases). V was cut by 5 bases and J by 2 bases, with 18 bases left in between. From germline, CDR1 is MGHRA and CDR2 YSYEKL. This CDR3 is 16 amino acids long. The CDR3 nucleotides read TGCGCCAGCAGCTCGACCCTCGTACGGGGGCAAGAGACCCAGTACTTC. Translated, it gives CASSSTLVRGQETQYF.

V usage is TRBV5-1 and J usage is TRBJ2-5; a weak D match, TRBD1 (6 bases). This CDR3 has 16 amino acids. Looked up from germline, CDR1 is SGHRS and CDR2 is YFSETQ. Trimming shortened V by 4 bases and J by 1 base, and 17 bases separated the two germline ends. The CDR3 reads CASSLWTAAVQETQYF. Here the CDR3 DNA reads TGCGCCAGCAGCCTTTGGACAGCGGCGGTCCAAGAGACCCAGTACTTC.

In DNA, the CDR3 is TGTGCCAGCAGGAAGCGGGGGGCAGCGAGCACAGATACGCAGTATTTT. This codes for CASRKRGAASTDTQYF. The chain joins TRBV27 to TRBJ2-3; TRBD2 agrees at 9 bases. This CDR3 comprises 16 residues. Germline CDR1 is MNHEY and CDR2 is SMNVEV (reference sequence). V shed 6 bases, J shed 0 bases, and the junction held 7 bases outside the gene matches.